A single T cell receptor beta chain is shown here with its context. Its antigen is as yet unknown. From germline, CDR1 is MNHEY and CDR2 SVGAGI. V lost 0 bases to trimming and J lost 3 bases; unmatched junction nucleotides: 5. CDR3 size: 15 residues. These data belong to a study of cytomegalovirus exposure and HLA in healthy donors. Primers: 60 Vbeta forward and 13 Jbeta reverse. Sequencing was performed with immunoSEQ multiplex PCR; in TCRdb, only in-frame clones are kept and a portion is missing. The profile shows roughly 190,000 clones, roughly 73% of them singletons. Study results and caveats: The study had only CMV serostatus as immune exposure information. Common viral pathogens were later found to be apparently linked to several of the most significant clusters. The study labeled fewer than 200 TCR beta chains cytomegalovirus-associated.

The TCR was taken from a female donor in good health and CMV-seronegative. Sequences were obtained from PBMCs. The chain is built from TRBV6-5 and TRBJ2-7, with 7 bases lining up with TRBD1. CDR3 coding DNA: TGTGCCAGCAGTTACTCCACGACAGGGAACTACGAGCAGTACTTC. Translating gives CASSYSTTGNYEQYF.